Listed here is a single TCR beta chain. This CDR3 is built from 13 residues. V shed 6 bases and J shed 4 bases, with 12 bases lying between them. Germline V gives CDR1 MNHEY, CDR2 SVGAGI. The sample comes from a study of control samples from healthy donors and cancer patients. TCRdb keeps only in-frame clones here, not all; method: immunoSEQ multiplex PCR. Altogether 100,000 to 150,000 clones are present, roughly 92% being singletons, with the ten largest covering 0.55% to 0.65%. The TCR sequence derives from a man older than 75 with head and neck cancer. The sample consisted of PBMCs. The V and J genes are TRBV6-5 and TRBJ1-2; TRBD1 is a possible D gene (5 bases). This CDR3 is CASRMGGFYGYTF. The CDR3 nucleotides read TGTGCCAGCAGAATGGGGGGATTCTATGGCTACACCTTC.